These 21 T cell receptor beta chains share one sample of origin, sequenced in a study of STAT3 mutations in large granular lymphocyte leukemia. Findings of the study overall: Every T-LGLL patient had at least one immunodominant TCRbeta clonotype.

These receptors' targets are unknown. Measured with immunoSEQ multiplex PCR; TCRdb has only the in-frame clones, and not every one. Among about 40,000 clones listed, around nine tenths were seen once. Material for sequencing was PBMCs. These receptors were taken from a human donor with T large granular lymphocyte leukemia. Some clones in this sample may be carry-over from other donors' samples.

The chain combines TRBV5-4 with TRBJ1-1; D gene uncertain. From germline, CDR1 is SGHNT and CDR2 YYREEE (reference sequence). The CDR3 has 14 residues. Trimming pared 0 bases from V and 1 base from J, leaving 7 bases between. The CDR3 region is CASSLAGRNTEAFF. The CDR3 bases are TGTGCCAGCAGCTTGGCCGGGAGGAACACTGAAGCTTTCTTT.

This clone appeared a single time. This chain uses TRBV28 with TRBJ2-7; D call uncertain. From germline, CDR1 is MDHEN and CDR2 SYDVKM. V was cut by 5 bases and J by 4 bases, with 18 bases left in between. This CDR3 has 15 residues. CDR3 amino acids: CASSLWGARMYEQYV. The CDR3 region has the DNA TGTGCCAGCAGTCTGTGGGGTGCGAGAATGTACGAGCAGTACGTC.

V and J are TRBV28 and TRBJ1-5; D possibly corresponds to TRBD1 (6 bases). The CDR3 has 15 residues. CDR1 and CDR2 from the germline V gene are MDHEN and SYDVKM. The V and J ends lost 6 bases and 2 bases respectively, with 14 bases between them. CDR3 bases: TGTGCCAGCAGCCAAGGTCCAGGGGGCAATCAGCCCCAGCATTTT. Protein: CASSQGPGGNQPQHF.

This chain connects TRBV28 to TRBJ2-7; the match to TRBD1 covers 10 bases. The length of the CDR3 is 15 residues. Looked up from germline, CDR1 is MDHEN and CDR2 is SYDVKM. V shed 4 bases and J 2 bases; nucleotides not matched to a gene: 5. The CDR3 nucleotides are TGTGCCAGCAGTTCGACAGGGGGCGGGACCTACGAGCAGTACTTC. Its translation: CASSSTGGGTYEQYF.

The gene calls are TRBV7-9 and TRBJ2-7; 9 bases fit TRBD1. Germline V lookup: CDR1 SEHNR, CDR2 FQNEAQ (reference sequence). CDR3 length equals 15 residues. Germline trimming cut 4 bases from V and 0 bases from J; bases unmatched to any gene: 4. This CDR3 reads CASSSGQGLSYEQYF. CDR3 DNA sequence: TGTGCCAGCAGCTCGGGACAGGGCCTCTCCTACGAGCAGTACTTC.

CDR3 residues: CSVGLGQSSYNEQFF. CDR3 sequence (DNA): TGCAGCGTTGGCCTGGGACAGAGCTCCTACAATGAGCAGTTCTTC. This chain links TRBV29-1 with TRBJ2-1, with 7 bases matching TRBD1. This CDR3 has 15 residues. Germline V CDR1 and CDR2: SQVTM, ANQGSEA. Losses at the gene ends were 4 bases for V and 0 bases for J; bases not matched to a gene: 6.

The rearrangement joins TRBV18 to TRBJ1-1; D remains unclear. Germline CDR1 is KGHSH and CDR2 is LQKENI. The V and J ends lost 6 bases and 0 bases respectively, with 14 bases between them. CDR3 length equals 15 residues. In DNA form, the CDR3 reads TGTGCCAGCTCCCCCCCGAGCGGAATGAACACTGAAGCTTTCTTT. Translation gives CASSPPSGMNTEAFF.

V and J are TRBV6-6 and TRBJ1-4; no firm D call. V was trimmed by 6 bases and J by 5 bases, leaving 16 bases between them. Germline CDR1 is MNHNY and CDR2 is SVGAGI (reference sequence). This CDR3 comprises 15 residues. This chain's CDR3 is CASSNEKGGNEKLFF. In DNA, the CDR3 is TGTGCCAGCAGCAATGAAAAGGGTGGGAATGAAAAACTGTTTTTT.

This clone was picked up a small number of times. This chain connects TRBV9 to TRBJ2-7; TRBD1 is a possible D gene (6 bases). Trimming removed 5 bases from V and 2 bases from J, with 20 bases in between. Germline lookup yields CDR1 SGDLS and CDR2 YYNGEE. The CDR3 has 16 residues. The CDR3 DNA follows: TGTGCCAGCAGTTCCCTGACAGGCTTACCCCCCTACGAGCAGTACTTC. This sequence encodes CASSSLTGLPPYEQYF.

This chain connects TRBV5-6 to TRBJ1-3; D is undetermined. CDR3 length equals 14 residues. CDR1 and CDR2 from the germline V gene are SGHDT and YYEEEE. Trimming pared 2 bases from V and 6 bases from J, leaving 12 bases between. The DNA for the CDR3 is TGTGCCAGCAGCTTCCGGGCGTATTTAAACACCATATATTTT. It codes for CASSFRAYLNTIYF.

V gene TRBV2 combines with J gene TRBJ2-2; D is uncertain. The length of the CDR3 is 10 residues. Trimming pared 11 bases from V and 10 bases from J, leaving 11 bases between. The V gene's germline CDR1 is SNHLY and CDR2 FYNNEI. CDR3 sequence reads: CACQKEELFF. The CDR3 bases are TGTGCCTGCCAGAAGGAGGAGCTGTTTTTT.

The V call is TRBV7-2, the J call TRBJ1-2; the D gene is possibly TRBD1 (5 bases). Germline V gene lookup returns CDR1 SGHTA and CDR2 FQGNSA. This CDR3 is 14 amino acids long. With 5 bases removed from V and 1 base from J, the gap between germline ends came to 11 bases. For the CDR3, the DNA is TGTGCCAGCAGCACGAGCGGGGGTAACTATGGCTACACCTTC. Translation: CASSTSGGNYGYTF.

The rearrangement links TRBV15 to TRBJ1-1, with TRBD1 as a possible D gene (5 bases). V was shortened by 0 bases and J by 3 bases, with 5 bases between the two germline ends. CDR1 is LNHNV, CDR2 YYDKDF, per germline (reference sequence). The CDR3 covers 13 residues. CDR3 nucleotides: TGTGCCACCAGCAGAGACAGGGACACTGAAGCTTTCTTT. Protein product: CATSRDRDTEAFF.

CDR3 protein: CASSRIKRDLEQYF. The CDR3 nucleotides read TGTGCCAGCAGCCGTATCAAGCGGGACTTGGAGCAGTACTTC. The V and J genes are TRBV5-5 and TRBJ2-7; 7 nucleotides agree with TRBD2. Trimming cost V 4 bases and J 7 bases; bases outside gene matches: 11. CDR1 and CDR2 (germline): SGHKS, YYEKEE (reference sequence). The CDR3 loop spans 14 amino acids.

The V and J genes are TRBV5-1 and TRBJ2-3, with TRBD1 as a possible D gene (7 bases). CDR3 size: 15 residues. CDR1 SGHRS and CDR2 YFSETQ come from the germline V gene. The V gene lost 0 bases and the J gene lost 5 bases, with 13 bases spanning the gap. The CDR3 DNA sequence: TGCGCCAGCAGCTTGGCTTCAGGGGGGAGAGATACGCAGTATTTT. Its translation is CASSLASGGRDTQYF.

The chain combines TRBV5-4 with TRBJ2-3; the match to TRBD2 covers 8 bases. V shed 0 bases and J 2 bases; nucleotides not matched to a gene: 2. Germline values: CDR1 SGHNT, CDR2 YYREEE (reference sequence). This CDR3 spans 15 amino acids. The CDR3 here is CASSLVAGPTDTQYF. The DNA of the CDR3 is TGTGCCAGCAGCTTGGTAGCGGGGCCCACAGATACGCAGTATTTT.

This chain connects TRBV28 to TRBJ1-5; possibly TRBD1 for D (6 bases). Trimming took 8 bases from V and 4 from J, leaving 12 bases between them. The germline V gene has CDR1 MDHEN and CDR2 SYDVKM. The CDR3 contains 13 residues. CDR3 sequence reads: CASGGTQNQPQHF. CDR3 coding DNA: TGTGCCAGCGGGGGGACACAAAATCAGCCCCAGCATTTT.

V gene TRBV27 combines with J gene TRBJ1-2; 12 bases agree with TRBD1. Trimming removed 4 bases from V and 8 bases from J; junction bases left unmatched: 8. There are 15 residues in the CDR3. From germline, CDR1 is MNHEY and CDR2 SMNVEV (reference sequence). The CDR3: CASSSSGQGASGYTF. The CDR3 nucleotides read TGTGCCAGCAGTTCCTCGGGACAGGGGGCCTCAGGCTACACCTTC.

This clone has more than one count but fewer than ten. The rearrangement links TRBV5-1 to TRBJ1-1, with D unclear. The CDR3 contains 13 residues. V was clipped by 4 bases and J by 0 bases, with 7 bases between them. Germline CDR1 SGHRS, CDR2 YFSETQ. CDR3 bases: TGCGCCAGCAGCCCGAACATGAACACTGAAGCTTTCTTT. Protein: CASSPNMNTEAFF.

This chain uses TRBV4-3 with TRBJ2-7, with TRBD1 matching over 8 bases. J lost 2 bases, V lost 3 bases, and 9 bases had no gene match. The CDR3 contains 16 residues. The germline V gene encodes CDR1 LGHNA and CDR2 YSLEER. CDR3 nucleotide sequence: TGCGCCAGCAGCCAGGCCAGACAGGGGTCAACCTACGAGCAGTACTTC. Its translation: CASSQARQGSTYEQYF.

This chain joins TRBV7-9 and TRBJ2-3; 8 bases are shared with TRBD2. The V gene's germline CDR1 is SEHNR and CDR2 FQNEAQ (reference sequence). This CDR3 spans 15 amino acids. Germline trimming cut 6 bases from V and 1 base from J; bases unmatched to any gene: 6. Written as DNA, the CDR3 is TGTGCCAGCAGTCTTAGCGGGGAAGGCACAGATACGCAGTATTTT. Its translation: CASSLSGEGTDTQYF.